The rows below give T cell receptor beta chains drawn from one sample of a study of Ad26.COV2.S vaccination and SARS-CoV-2 variants. Here immunoSEQ multiplex PCR was the method, and the copy in TCRdb shows in-frame clones only, minus some. The sample holds about 400,000 clones, about nine tenths seen once. This specimen consisted of peripheral blood, obtained in a trial of Ad26.COV2.S vaccine versus placebo. Receptor source: a person aged 18-60 years who received the Ad26.COV2.S COVID-19 vaccine or a placebo. Each CDR3 is given with its conserved first and last residue. Each record gives: V gene, clone size, D gene, J gene, CDR3 DNA, CDR3 protein. A D gene is named only where the DNA matches it firmly. Size tells how often a clone was seen (once, few, many) or the class of an expanded clone, and some rows leave it out.

TRBV6-1	few	-	TRBJ1-6	TGTGCCAGCAGTGAAGGAGGCAGGAATTCACCCCTCCACTTT	CASSEGGRNSPLHF
TRBV7-2	once	TRBD1	TRBJ1-2	TGTGCCAGCAGCTTAGGGGGTCGGCAGGGGGCTCTCTATGGCTACACCTTC	CASSLGGRQGALYGYTF
TRBV7-9	-	-	TRBJ2-1	TGTGCCAGCAGCTTAGATGCTAGAGGCAATGAGCAGTTCTTC	CASSLDARGNEQFF
TRBV19	-	TRBD1	TRBJ1-1	TGTGCCAGTAGTATAGGATTCTGGGACAGAACTAACACTGAAGCTTTCTTT	CASSIGFWDRTNTEAFF
TRBV7-9	-	TRBD1	TRBJ2-5	TGTGCCAGCAGCGCTCGACAGGGTCGTCAAGAGACCCAGTACTTC	CASSARQGRQETQYF
TRBV7-2	-	-	TRBJ1-1	TGTGCCAGCAGACCCGACAGCATGAACACTGAAGCTTTCTTT	CASRPDSMNTEAFF
TRBV20-1	-	-	TRBJ1-1	TGCAGTGCTAGTAGTGAAGTTGAAGTCATGAGAGGCACTGAAGCTTTCTTT	CSASSEVEVMRGTEAFF
TRBV3-1/TRBV3-2	few	-	TRBJ1-2	TGTGCCAGCAGCCAATTTGGCAGGGCTGGCTACACCTTC	CASSQFGRAGYTF
TRBV30	few	-	TRBJ1-6	TGTGCCTGGAGTAGGGGTGGGACCAATTCACCCCTCCACTTT	CAWSRGGTNSPLHF
TRBV27	-	TRBD1	TRBJ1-2	TGTGCCAGCAGGACAGGGAAGGACTATGGCTACACCTTC	CASRTGKDYGYTF
TRBV7-2	-	TRBD1	TRBJ2-2	TGTGCCAGCAGCCCCGGGACAGCACCCGGGGAGCTGTTTTTT	CASSPGTAPGELFF
TRBV12-3/TRBV12-4	-	-	TRBJ1-1	TGTGCCAGCATAAGACAGACGAACACTGAAGCTTTCTTT	CASIRQTNTEAFF
TRBV6-1	-	-	TRBJ2-2	TGTGCCAGCAGTGAATCGTCTCGGGCCGGCACCGGGGAGCTGTTTTTT	CASSESSRAGTGELFF
TRBV4-1	-	-	TRBJ1-1	TGCGCCAGCAGCCCGCGACGGAGGGGACTGAACACTGAAGCTTTCTTT	CASSPRRRGLNTEAFF
TRBV3-1/TRBV3-2	-	-	TRBJ1-4	TGTGCCAGCACCGGAGTGAACAGGGTATCCGAGGAAAGGAAGAATGAAAAACTGTTTTTT	CASTGVNRVSEERKNEKLFF
TRBV4-1	-	-	TRBJ2-7	TGCGCCAGCAGCCAAGCTTGGGCGGCATACGAGCAGTACTTC	CASSQAWAAYEQYF
TRBV7-9	-	-	TRBJ1-2	TGTGCCAGCAGCTTAGGGCCGACATACGGGGGCTACACCTTC	CASSLGPTYGGYTF
TRBV24-1	-	-	TRBJ1-2	TGTGCCACCAGTGATTTGTCAGGGTTTGACTACACCTTC	CATSDLSGFDYTF
TRBV11-3	once	TRBD2	TRBJ2-5	TGTGCCAGCAGCTTCAGCGGGGGCCTGGGAGAGACCCAGTACTTC	CASSFSGGLGETQYF